Described below is a single T cell receptor (beta chain) sequence and its context. Its specificity is unknown. The data originate from a study of CD8 T cells in Susac syndrome. Whole-study results and caveats: The study conceded that its TCR sequencing and HLA analysis involved relatively few individuals.

Reverse transcription used roughly 0.45 to 1 ug RNA and random hexamers. Multiplex immunoSEQ PCR targeted 54 Vbeta and 13 Jbeta TCR beta segments. TCRdb itself ran the immunoSEQ multiplex PCR reads through MiXCR, one entry per CDR3 protein. The sample contains hundreds of thousands of distinct CDR3 sequences, 95% of which appear only once. V lost 7 bases and J 4 bases, leaving 10 bases between the germline ends. CDR3 size: 12 residues. The V gene's germline CDR1 is LNHDA and CDR2 SQIVND (reference sequence). V is TRBV19 and J is TRBJ1-2; D unclear. The specimen was CD4+ T cells from PBMCs. The clonotype was recovered from a human donor with multiple sclerosis. In DNA form, the CDR3 reads TGTGCCAGTATACGAGGGCCCTATGGCTACACCTTC. Its protein is CASIRGPYGYTF.